This T cell receptor beta chain was retrieved from a study of T cells in Graves' hyperthyroidism and ophthalmopathy. The investigators amplified TCR beta CDR3 regions from RNA transcripts. The HTBI primer set served for first-round RT-PCR of the TCR CDR3. MiXCR, run by TCRdb on the multiplex PCR reads, gives a single entry per CDR3 protein. The data contain about 640,000 distinct CDR3 sequences, less than 25% of them singletons. CDR3 length equals 16 residues. V gave up 1 base and J gave up 2 bases, with 15 bases separating them. From germline, CDR1 is MNHNS and CDR2 SASEGT. The sample consisted of blood. This receptor was obtained from a man younger than 45 with Graves' ophthalmopathy. The V and J genes are TRBV6-1 and TRBJ2-7; perhaps D is TRBD1 or TRBD2 (5 bases each). CDR3 protein: CASSEESRGVPYEQYF. The CDR3 nucleotides are TGTGCCAGCAGTGAAGAGAGTCGAGGGGTCCCCTACGAGCAGTACTTC.